A selection of T cell receptor beta chains follows, all from one sample in a study of T cell repertoires in cytomegalovirus infection. Each CDR3 protein gets one entry after TCRdb re-called the reads with MiXCR. The sample shows 750,000 to 950,000 distinct CDR3 sequences, about 29% of them seen only once. These receptors lack a known antigen. The sequences come from cultured CD8+ T cells from PBMCs, collected from culture after CMV antigen stimulation. Receptor source: a human donor in good health (CMV status not recorded). Some clones in this sample may be carry-over from other donors' samples. The CDR3 runs from the conserved cysteine through the conserved F or W. D genes are given only for firm matches. Size tells how often a clone was seen (once, few, many) or the class of an expanded clone, and some rows leave it out.

NA TRBJ2-1 few TRBV12-3/TRBV12-4 CASNTGTVFNEQFF TGTGCCAGCAACACCGGGACGGTTTTCAATGAGCAGTTCTTC
TRBD2 TRBJ2-3 NA TRBV6-5 CASSYLGRGVTDTQYF TGTGCCAGCAGTTACTTGGGTCGGGGGGTCACAGATACGCAGTATTTT
TRBD1 TRBJ2-1 few TRBV6-5 CASSPLVGQGAYEQFF TGTGCCAGCAGCCCTCTTGTGGGACAGGGGGCTTATGAGCAGTTCTTC
NA TRBJ2-1 few TRBV6-1 CATQGVREQFF TGTGCCACCCAAGGTGTCAGGGAGCAGTTCTTC
NA TRBJ2-7 few TRBV29-1 CSVEDRNYEQYF TGCAGCGTTGAAGACAGGAACTACGAGCAGTACTTC
NA TRBJ1-3 few TRBV7-9 CASSLIRGISGNTIYF TGTGCCAGCAGCTTAATAAGGGGGATCTCTGGAAACACCATATATTTT
NA TRBJ1-1 NA TRBV7-6 CASSLVRGDEAFF TGTGCTAGCAGCTTAGTTAGGGGAGATGAAGCTTTCTTT
TRBD2 TRBJ2-5 NA TRBV2 CASSGEVSGEETQYF TGTGCCAGCAGTGGGGAGGTTAGCGGGGAAGAGACCCAGTACTTC
NA TRBJ1-3 NA TRBV4-2 CASSRLNTIYF TGTGCCAGCAGCCGTCTAAACACCATATATTTT
NA TRBJ2-3 NA TRBV10-2 CASSGGEGPGTQYF TGCGCCAGCAGTGGGGGAGAGGGCCCAGGTACGCAGTATTTT